A single sample is the source of the 22 T cell receptor beta chains below, sequenced in a study of OX40 agonist ivuxolimab in advanced cancers. Produced via immunoSEQ multiplex PCR; TCRdb's table is partial and in-frame only. The repertoire has 34,000 or so clones, 75% to 85% of them found once; the top ten carry about 19%. This material consisted of CD4+ or CD8+ T cells sorted from blood, taken in a trial of the OX40 agonist ivuxolimab. Every receptor here comes from an adult with an advanced solid tumor such as melanoma, head and neck, liver or kidney cancer.

This rearrangement joins TRBV4-1 to TRBJ2-1; D possibly corresponds to TRBD1 (6 bases). This CDR3 contains 15 residues. The V and J ends lost 2 bases and 6 bases respectively, with 14 bases between them. Germline CDR1 reads MGHRA; CDR2 reads YSYEKL. Here the CDR3 reads CASSQPRTQGNEQFF. For the CDR3, the DNA is TGCGCCAGCAGCCAACCACGGACACAGGGCAATGAGCAGTTCTTC.

In its sample, this clone was seen once. CDR3 coding DNA: TGTGCCAGCAGTGACTCTTTGGGCAGGGCCTCCTACGAGCAGTACTTC. Amino acids: CASSDSLGRASYEQYF. The chain joins TRBV6-4 to TRBJ2-7; D possibly corresponds to TRBD1 (5 bases). The CDR3 consists of 16 residues. The V end lost 0 bases, the J end lost 0 bases, and 12 bases lay between the germline ends. Looked up from germline, CDR1 is MRHNA and CDR2 is SNTAGT.

Here the CDR3 reads CASSPPGGLAFQETQYF. CDR3 nucleotide sequence: TGTGCCAGCAGCCCTCCGGGGGGCTTAGCCTTCCAAGAGACCCAGTACTTC. The V call is TRBV7-3, the J call TRBJ2-5; D is possibly TRBD2 (7 bases). There are 17 residues in the CDR3. V lost 5 bases and J 1 base, leaving 20 bases between the germline ends. Per the germline V gene, CDR1 is SGHTA and CDR2 is FQGTGA.

This clone turned up a few times. The V gene is TRBV6-4, the J gene TRBJ1-6; D unresolved. The length of the CDR3 is 13 residues. V lost 2 bases and J lost 10, with 9 bases in between. Germline V lookup: CDR1 MRHNA, CDR2 SNTAGT. CDR3 sequence reads: CASSDRVESPLHF. CDR3 DNA: TGTGCCAGCAGTGACAGGGTAGAGTCACCCCTCCACTTT.

V and J are TRBV5-1 and TRBJ2-5; possible D gene TRBD1, 5 bases. The ends were cut back, 1 base at V and 5 bases at J, with 9 bases in the middle. Germline CDR1 is SGHRS and CDR2 is YFSETQ. This CDR3 has 13 amino acids. The CDR3 protein is CASSLRGGETQYF. The CDR3 nucleotides read TGCGCCAGCAGCTTGAGGGGCGGCGAGACCCAGTACTTC.

The V gene is TRBV11-2, the J gene TRBJ2-1, with D maybe TRBD2 (5 bases). Germline V CDR1 and CDR2: SGHAT, FQNNGV. Trimming left V 5 bases short and J 7 bases short, with 12 bases between. The CDR3 consists of 13 residues. This chain's CDR3 is CASSLGVVNEQFF. Here the CDR3 DNA reads TGTGCCAGCAGCCTCGGGGTAGTAAATGAGCAGTTCTTC. Complete variable domain (other parts from reference TRBV11-2 and TRBJ2-1): EAGVAQSPRYKIIEKRQSVAFWCNPISGHATLYWYQQILGQGPKLLIQFQNNGVVDDSQLPKDRFSAERLKGVDSTLKIQPAKLEDSAVYLCASSLGVVNEQFFGPGTRLTVL.

The rearrangement uses TRBV6-6 and TRBJ2-7, with TRBD2 as a possible D gene (6 bases). Germline V gene lookup returns CDR1 MNHNY and CDR2 SVGAGI (reference sequence). Deletions cut 7 bases from V and 0 bases from J, with 10 bases between. The CDR3 is 13 residues long. The DNA of the CDR3 is TGTGCCAGCATGGGCGGGAACTCCTACGAGCAGTACTTC. The encoded protein is CASMGGNSYEQYF.

In this sample, this clone turned up once. V usage is TRBV7-2 and J usage is TRBJ2-5; D gene ambiguous. The DNA end is more similar to TRBJ2-7, so the J call may be wrong. Germline CDR1 reads SGHTA; CDR2 reads FQGNSA. This CDR3 is built from 14 residues. The CDR3, as DNA: TGTGCCAGCAGCTTAGGCGGCAGTTTAAACGAGCAGTACTTC. It is translated as CASSLGGSLNEQYF.

The rearrangement uses TRBV5-1 and TRBJ2-3; D is unclear. The CDR3 spans 15 residues. V lost 4 bases to trimming and J lost 3 bases, with 15 bases between them. Germline CDR1 SGHRS, CDR2 YFSETQ. The DNA of the CDR3 is TGCGCCAGCAGCATAGGGTCCGTCGAGACAGATACGCAGTATTTT. Its protein product is CASSIGSVETDTQYF.

On this clone itself: One end of the junction is discordant with germline, which a read error may explain. The V gene is TRBV10-2, the J gene TRBJ1-1; D uncertain. The length of the CDR3 is 12 residues. Germline assignment: CDR1 WSHSY and CDR2 SAAADI. The CDR3 DNA reads as TGCGCCAGCAGTGAGTCGACTCTTCTCGTTGTCTTT. This codes for CASSESTLLVVF.

The chain joins TRBV30 to TRBJ1-5, with D perhaps TRBD1 (6 bases). V lost 1 base and J lost 4, with 8 bases in between. The germline gives CDR1 GTSNPN, CDR2 SVGIG (reference sequence). CDR3 length equals 13 residues. The CDR3 bases are TGTGCCTGGAGTGGGGGGCATAATCAGCCCCAGCATTTT. Translating gives CAWSGGHNQPQHF. The entire variable domain, with the rest obtained from reference TRBV30 and TRBJ1-5, is as follows: SQTIHQWPATLVQPVGSPLSLECTVEGTSNPNLYWYRQAAGRGLQLLFYSVGIGQISSEVPQNLSASRPQDRQFILSSKKLLLSDSGFYLCAWSGGHNQPQHFGDGTRLSIL.

CDR3 DNA: TGCAGCGTTGAAGATCAAGGACCCCAGTTTGAAGCTTTCTTT. Its protein product is CSVEDQGPQFEAFF. The chain carries TRBV29-1 and TRBJ1-1; D gene unclear. The germline V gene has CDR1 SQVTM and CDR2 ANQGSEA. V lost 0 bases, J lost 7 bases, and 15 bases lay in between. The CDR3 runs to 14 residues. The full variable domain, rest sourced from reference TRBV29-1 and TRBJ1-1, is SAVISQKPSRDICQRGTSLTIQCQVDSQVTMMFWYRQQPGQSLTLIATANQGSEATYESGFVIDKFPISRPNLTFSTLTVSNMSPEDSSIYLCSVEDQGPQFEAFFGQGTRLTVV.

The CDR3 here is CASSLRAGGERTDTQYF. CDR3 sequence (DNA): TGTGCCAGCAGCTTAAGGGCGGGTGGAGAACGCACAGATACGCAGTATTTT. The chain recombines TRBV11-2 with TRBJ2-3; tentatively, D is TRBD2 (5 bases). Trimming removed 2 bases from V and 1 base from J, with 16 bases in between. CDR3 length: 17 residues. Looked up from germline, CDR1 is SGHAT and CDR2 is FQNNGV.

The chain carries TRBV9 and TRBJ2-1, with TRBD2 matching over 8 bases. V was clipped by 4 bases and J by 4 bases; unmatched bases: 10. Germline-derived CDR1 and CDR2 are SGDLS and YYNGEE. The CDR3 runs to 16 residues. The CDR3 reads CASSQSISGGYNEQFF. The CDR3 DNA reads as TGTGCCAGCAGCCAAAGCATCAGCGGGGGATACAATGAGCAGTTCTTC.

This clone has a single count. The V gene is TRBV7-2, the J gene TRBJ2-2; 13 bases are a match to TRBD2. From germline, CDR1 is SGHTA and CDR2 FQGNSA. J was trimmed by 6 bases and V by 1 base; bases with no gene match: 5. The CDR3 is 17 amino acids. CDR3 sequence (DNA): TGTGCCAGCAGCTTAGTTGGGACTAGCGGGACCTCCGGGGAGCTGTTTTTT. Amino acid sequence: CASSLVGTSGTSGELFF.

This clone has just one count. The J gene is TRBJ1-4, the V gene TRBV9, with TRBD1 matching over 7 bases. This CDR3 region has 14 residues. Per germline, CDR1 SGDLS and CDR2 YYNGEE. J gave up 6 bases and V 3 bases, and 5 bases lay outside the gene matches. CDR3 DNA sequence: TGTGCCAGCAGCGCCAACAGGGGAGATGAAAAACTGTTTTTT. Translated: CASSANRGDEKLFF.

This clone came up once. V and J are TRBV6-5 and TRBJ2-7; 7 bases map to TRBD2. CDR3 length: 12 amino acids. The germline gives CDR1 MNHEY, CDR2 SVGAGI. The ends lost 7 bases at V and 7 bases at J; junction bases unmatched: 7. DNA for the CDR3: TGTGCCAGCAATCGGGAGGCCGGGGAGCAGTACTTC. Its protein product is CASNREAGEQYF.

As DNA, the CDR3 is TGCAGCGTTGCGGGGGGGTCCTACGAGCAGTACTTC. Translation gives CSVAGGSYEQYF. The chain recombines TRBV29-1 with TRBJ2-7, with 8 bases lining up with TRBD2. V dropped 4 bases and J dropped 1; count of bases not matched to a gene: 0. This CDR3 contains 12 residues. Germline V gene data show CDR1 as SQVTM and CDR2 as ANQGSEA.

This chain uses TRBV27 with TRBJ1-1; D may be TRBD1 (5 bases). The CDR3 is 14 amino acids. Germline assignment: CDR1 MNHEY and CDR2 SMNVEV (reference sequence). V lost 1 base and J lost 4, with 10 bases in between. The CDR3 spells CASSLYGRGTEAFF. The CDR3 DNA reads TGTGCCAGCAGTTTATACGGGAGGGGCACTGAAGCTTTCTTT.

The CDR3 DNA sequence: TGTGCCACCACGGGGGTAGGGCCCCAGCATTTT. This gives the protein CATTGVGPQHF. The chain recombines TRBV19 with TRBJ1-5; a weak D match, TRBD1 (5 bases). CDR1 and CDR2 (germline): LNHDA, SQIVND (reference sequence). The CDR3 runs to 11 residues. The V gene lost 10 bases and the J gene lost 9 bases, with 13 bases spanning the gap.

The chain couples TRBV27 to TRBJ2-7; D unclear. Germline V gene sequence: CDR1 MNHEY, CDR2 SMNVEV (reference sequence). With 6 bases removed from V and 13 bases from J, the gap between germline ends came to 22 bases. The CDR3 loop spans 13 amino acids. CDR3 amino acids: CASSLLMGSGFYF. The CDR3 DNA reads TGTGCCAGCAGCCTCCTGATGGGGTCGGGCTTTTACTTC.

The chain links TRBV6-5 to TRBJ1-1, with D perhaps TRBD1 (5 bases). The CDR3 contains 13 residues. Trimming shortened V by 6 bases and J by 11 bases, and 19 bases separated the two germline ends. CDR1 and CDR2 (germline): MNHEY, SVGAGI. The CDR3 loop is CASRERGQRRAFF. The CDR3 nucleotides read TGTGCCAGCAGGGAACGGGGCCAGCGGCGGGCTTTCTTT.